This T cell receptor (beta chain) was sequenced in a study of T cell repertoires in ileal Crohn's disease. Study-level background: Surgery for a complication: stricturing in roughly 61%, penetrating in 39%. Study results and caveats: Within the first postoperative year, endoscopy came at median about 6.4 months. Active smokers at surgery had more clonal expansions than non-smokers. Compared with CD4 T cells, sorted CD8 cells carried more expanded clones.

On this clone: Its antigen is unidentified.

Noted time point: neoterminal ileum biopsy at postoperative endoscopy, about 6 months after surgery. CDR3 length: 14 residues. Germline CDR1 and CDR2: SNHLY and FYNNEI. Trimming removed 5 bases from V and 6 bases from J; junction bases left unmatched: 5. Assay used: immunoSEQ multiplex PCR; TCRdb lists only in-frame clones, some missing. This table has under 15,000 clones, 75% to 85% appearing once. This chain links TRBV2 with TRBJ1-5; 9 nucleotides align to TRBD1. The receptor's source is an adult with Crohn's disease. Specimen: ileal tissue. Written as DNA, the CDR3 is TGTGCCAGCAGTACGAGACAGGGGGTTCAGCCCCAGCATTTT. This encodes CASSTRQGVQPQHF.